The rows below give T cell receptor beta chains drawn from one sample of a study of blood T cell repertoires in COVID-19. Some clones are missing from TCRdb's copy, which holds only in-frame ones; the method was immunoSEQ multiplex PCR. There are about 82,000 clones in the sample; roughly 78% occur only once, and 6.5% to 8.5% lies in the top ten. The sequenced sample consisted of peripheral blood. These receptors came from a man between 50 and 59 years old with active or convalescent COVID-19. CDR3s include the opening cysteine and the closing phenylalanine or tryptophan. The D gene is left open where the match is weak. Size values are once, few and many counts, or a class for expanded clones, and some rows have none.

j_call v_call clone_size d_call cdr3_aa cdr3_nt
TRBJ1-4 TRBV6-6 . TRBD1 CASTGQGEEKLFF TGTGCCAGCACGGGACAGGGTGAGGAAAAACTGTTTTTT
TRBJ2-1 TRBV2 . . CASSEAGSYNEQFF TGTGCCAGCAGTGAGGCCGGGAGTTACAATGAGCAGTTCTTC
TRBJ1-5 TRBV7-9 once TRBD1 CASSLGQGSSNQPQHF TGTGCCAGCAGCCTTGGACAGGGGTCCTCTAATCAGCCCCAGCATTTT
TRBJ2-2 TRBV5-5 . . CASSLFGSTGELFF TGTGCCAGCAGCTTATTCGGGAGCACCGGGGAGCTGTTTTTT
TRBJ1-1 TRBV18 once . CASSPVQGDTEAFF TGTGCCAGCTCACCAGTACAGGGAGACACTGAAGCTTTCTTT
TRBJ1-3 TRBV29-1 . . CSVAATVGGNTIYF TGCAGCGTTGCAGCGACTGTGGGTGGAAACACCATATATTTT
TRBJ1-4 TRBV7-6 once TRBD1 CASSLEQGFNEKLFF TGTGCCAGCAGCTTAGAACAGGGGTTTAATGAAAAACTGTTTTTT
TRBJ2-3 TRBV9 . . CASTDTQYF TGTGCCAGCACGGATACGCAGTATTTT
TRBJ1-2 TRBV4-1 . TRBD1 CASSQGDRGFYGYTF TGCGCCAGCAGCCAAGGGGACAGGGGATTCTATGGCTACACCTTC
TRBJ2-3 TRBV9 . TRBD2 CASSLPTSGGTTDTQYF TGTGCCAGCAGCTTACCGACTAGCGGGGGGACCACAGATACGCAGTATTTT
TRBJ2-5 TRBV6-1 . TRBD1 CASSEDRVQTQYF TGTGCCAGCAGTGAGGACAGGGTTCAGACCCAGTACTTC
TRBJ2-3 TRBV18 . . CASSLSTSLLTDTQYF TGTGCCAGCTCCCTTAGTACCTCCCTACTCACAGATACGCAGTATTTT
TRBJ1-6 TRBV3-1/TRBV3-2 . . CASSPIGGDNSPLHF TGTGCCAGCAGCCCAATAGGGGGGGATAATTCACCCCTCCACTTT
TRBJ1-2 TRBV15 . . CATSRAGGTYGYTF TGTGCCACCAGCAGGGCGGGGGGGACCTATGGCTACACCTTC
TRBJ2-3 TRBV3-1/TRBV3-2 . TRBD2 CAAGGDTDTQYF TGTGCGGCGGGAGGGGACACAGATACGCAGTATTTT
TRBJ2-3 TRBV7-2 . . CASSLVRGSTDTQYF TGTGCCAGCAGCTTAGTTAGGGGGAGCACAGATACGCAGTATTTT
TRBJ1-1 TRBV7-2 . TRBD1 CASRKGAGNTEAFF TGTGCCAGCAGAAAGGGGGCAGGGAACACTGAAGCTTTCTTT
TRBJ2-4 TRBV5-1 once . CASSLGDTIAKNIQYF TGCGCCAGCAGCTTGGGGGACACTATAGCCAAAAACATTCAGTACTTC
TRBJ1-5 TRBV5-1 . . CASRVGLNQPQHF TGCGCCAGTCGAGTTGGTCTCAATCAGCCCCAGCATTTT
TRBJ2-1 TRBV29-1 . TRBD1 CSAGTGYYNEQFF TGCAGCGCCGGGACAGGGTACTACAATGAGCAGTTCTTC
TRBJ1-4 TRBV15 . . CATSRDDRSGEKLFF TGTGCCACCAGCAGAGATGACAGGAGCGGAGAAAAACTGTTTTTT
TRBJ2-1 TRBV3-1/TRBV3-2 . . CASSPQGNGQFF TGTGCCAGCAGCCCGCAGGGCAACGGGCAGTTCTTC
TRBJ1-2 TRBV29-1 . . CSAAGGIDYGYTF TGCAGCGCAGCCGGAGGTATTGACTATGGCTACACCTTC
TRBJ2-7 TRBV28 . TRBD1 CASSTGQGPYEQYF TGTGCCAGCAGTACCGGACAGGGTCCCTACGAGCAGTACTTC
TRBJ1-3 TRBV2 . . CATSREDPGNTIYF TGTGCCACCTCTCGTGAGGATCCTGGAAACACCATATATTTT
TRBJ1-4 TRBV3-1/TRBV3-2 . TRBD1 CASSQGVNSGQGEKLFF TGTGCCAGCAGCCAAGGGGTCAACTCTGGACAGGGTGAAAAACTGTTTTTT
TRBJ2-2 TRBV13 . TRBD1 CASSPTPDRGNTGELFF TGTGCCAGCAGCCCAACACCTGACAGGGGTAACACCGGGGAGCTGTTTTTT
TRBJ1-4 TRBV2 . TRBD1 CASDLGQYNEKLFF TGTGCCAGCGATTTGGGACAGTATAATGAAAAACTGTTTTTT
TRBJ1-5 TRBV10-3 once . CAISKTEGNQPQHF TGTGCCATCAGTAAGACAGAAGGCAATCAGCCCCAGCATTTT
TRBJ2-3 TRBV7-9 . TRBD1 CASSHTRQGIRTDTQYF TGTGCCAGCAGCCATACTAGACAGGGGATACGCACAGATACGCAGTATTTT
TRBJ2-7 TRBV4-3 . . CASSQGLEVYEQYF TGCGCCAGCAGCCAAGGACTAGAGGTCTACGAGCAGTACTTC
TRBJ1-2 TRBV29-1 . . CSGRQDYGYTF TGCAGCGGTCGACAGGACTATGGCTACACCTTC
TRBJ2-3 TRBV2 . . CASSKGVSGDTQYF TGTGCCAGCAGCAAGGGGGTATCAGGAGATACGCAGTATTTT
TRBJ2-3 TRBV11-2 . . CASSLEGGVADTQYF TGTGCCAGCAGCTTAGAGGGCGGGGTCGCAGATACGCAGTATTTT
TRBJ1-1 TRBV28 . TRBD1 CASSSYTGVEAFF TGTGCCAGCAGTTCCTATACAGGGGTTGAAGCTTTCTTT
TRBJ1-3 TRBV10-3 . TRBD1 CAISESTGAGNTIYF TGTGCCATCAGTGAGTCGACAGGGGCAGGAAACACCATATATTTT
TRBJ1-6 TRBV7-8 once . CASSSQTASNSPLHF TGTGCCAGCAGCTCCCAGACAGCTTCTAATTCACCCCTCCACTTT
TRBJ1-4 TRBV7-8 . TRBD1 CASSPGQGVSEKLFF TGTGCCAGCAGCCCGGGACAGGGGGTTTCGGAAAAACTGTTTTTT
TRBJ2-3 TRBV4-1 . . CASSQDSDRPVYF TGCGCCAGCAGCCAAGATTCAGACAGGCCGGTTTATTTT
TRBJ1-3 TRBV3-1/TRBV3-2 . TRBD1 CASSPLGQGNSGNTIYF TGTGCCAGCAGCCCTCTGGGACAGGGCAACTCTGGAAACACCATATATTTT